The 26 T cell receptor beta chains below come from one sample, sequenced in a study of OX40 agonist ivuxolimab in advanced cancers. Profiling relied on immunoSEQ multiplex PCR, and the TCRdb table lists in-frame clones only, not all of them. This sample has more than 9,500 clones, with about 75% found just once. Material: CD4+ or CD8+ T cells sorted from blood, obtained in a trial of the OX40 agonist ivuxolimab. The receptor set was obtained from an adult with an advanced solid tumor such as melanoma, head and neck, liver or kidney cancer.

This clone was observed once. The chain uses TRBV6-6 and TRBJ1-5; D gene ambiguous. Trimming removed 0 bases from V and 5 bases from J, with 14 bases in between. This CDR3 is 16 amino acids long. The V gene's germline CDR1 is MNHNY and CDR2 SVGAGI (reference sequence). This chain's CDR3 is CASSYSSGLPDQPQHF. CDR3 DNA sequence: TGTGCCAGCAGTTACTCATCCGGGTTGCCCGATCAGCCCCAGCATTTT.

J is TRBJ1-4 and V is TRBV4-1, with 7 bases aligning to TRBD1. From germline, CDR1 is MGHRA and CDR2 YSYEKL. V lost 3 bases and J lost 6; bases outside the gene matches: 16. CDR3 size: 18 residues. CDR3 DNA sequence: TGCGCCAGCAGCCACACCCCTCTGACAGGGCGTATTGATGAAAAACTGTTTTTT. It codes for CASSHTPLTGRIDEKLFF.

The chain is built from TRBV6-1 and TRBJ1-1, with a possible D match to TRBD1 (5 bases). This CDR3 region has 12 residues. Looked up from germline, CDR1 is MNHNS and CDR2 is SASEGT. V was cut by 6 bases and J by 1 base, with 6 bases left in between. The CDR3 protein is CASSQGNTEAFF. In DNA, the CDR3 is TGTGCCAGCAGCCAGGGGAACACTGAAGCTTTCTTT.

The rearrangement links TRBV10-3 to TRBJ1-2; no firm D call. CDR3 length equals 14 residues. Trimming took 4 bases from V and 2 from J, leaving 11 bases between them. CDR1 is ENHRY, CDR2 SYGVKD, per germline. The CDR3 DNA sequence: TGTGCCATCAGTGGGACCCAGCAAAACTATGGCTACACCTTC. Translated: CAISGTQQNYGYTF.

CDR3 residues: CASLTGLGTEAFF. CDR3 DNA sequence: TGTGCCAGTTTGACAGGGTTGGGCACTGAAGCTTTCTTT. This chain uses TRBV27 with TRBJ1-1, with 7 bases lining up with TRBD1. The CDR3 contains 13 residues. Germline V gene sequence: CDR1 MNHEY, CDR2 SMNVEV (reference sequence). Trimming at V came to 9 bases and at J to 4 bases, leaving 8 bases not matched to a gene.

In this sample, this clone turned up once. V gene TRBV4-3 combines with J gene TRBJ1-2; no firm D call. The CDR3 is 15 amino acids. The germline V and J ends were trimmed by 0 bases and 3 bases, with 11 bases remaining between them. Germline CDR1 is LGHNA and CDR2 is YSLEER. In DNA, the CDR3 is TGCGCCAGCAGCCAAGACCGGGTTGCGTACTATGGCTACACCTTC. Protein product: CASSQDRVAYYGYTF.

In its sample, this clone was seen once. A read error may account for a junction end that differs from germline. The CDR3 nucleotides read TGTGCCAGCACGACAGATAGCAATCAGTCCCAGCATTTT. Its translation: CASTTDSNQSQHF. This chain connects TRBV27 to TRBJ1-5, with D perhaps matching TRBD1 (5 bases). The CDR3 extends over 13 amino acids. Per germline, CDR1 MNHEY and CDR2 SMNVEV (reference sequence).

In this sample, this clone is medium-sized. V is TRBV6-5 and J is TRBJ2-5; 9 bases map to TRBD2. Germline assignment: CDR1 MNHEY and CDR2 SVGAGI. The CDR3 totals 13 residues. V gave up 5 bases and J gave up 6 bases; unmatched junction bases: 4. In nucleotides, the CDR3 is TGTGCCAGCAGTGCGGGACTAGCCCAGACCCAGTACTTC. This gives the protein CASSAGLAQTQYF.

The gene calls are TRBV30 and TRBJ1-4, with D maybe TRBD1 (5 bases). Trimming left V 1 base short and J 8 bases short, with 11 bases between. CDR1 and CDR2 from the germline V gene are GTSNPN and SVGIG (reference sequence). The CDR3 is 13 residues long. The CDR3 DNA is TGTGCCTGGAGTGGAGGGCAGGGCGAAAAACTGTTTTTT. Translating gives CAWSGGQGEKLFF.

The rearrangement joins TRBV27 to TRBJ1-5; maybe TRBD1 (5 bases). CDR3 length: 14 residues. CDR1 is MNHEY and CDR2 is SMNVEV in the germline V gene (reference sequence). V shed 5 bases and J shed 3 bases, with 11 bases lying between them. The CDR3 spells CASSRGTANQPQHF. The CDR3 nucleotides read TGTGCCAGCAGTCGGGGGACGGCCAATCAGCCCCAGCATTTT.

The genes are TRBV13 and TRBJ2-1, with TRBD1 as a possible D gene (6 bases). With 3 bases removed from V and 2 bases from J, the gap between germline ends came to 11 bases. This CDR3 is 15 amino acids long. The germline CDR1 and CDR2 sequences are PRHDT and FYEKMQ (reference sequence). The CDR3 reads CASSLGRGAYNEQFF. CDR3 nucleotide sequence: TGTGCCAGCAGCTTGGGCAGGGGAGCCTACAATGAGCAGTTCTTC.

This clone is medium-sized (0.01 to 0.1%) in the sample. As DNA, the CDR3 is TGTGCCAGCAGCCTCGAAGGGGACACTGAAGCTTTCTTT. The encoded protein is CASSLEGDTEAFF. The V and J genes are TRBV13 and TRBJ1-1; tentative D call: TRBD1 (5 bases). V was pared by 5 bases and J by 3 bases, with 10 bases between. The CDR3 length is 13 residues. From germline, CDR1 is PRHDT and CDR2 FYEKMQ (reference sequence).

The CDR3 loop reads CASRGAREISSYNSPLHF. The CDR3 region has the DNA TGTGCCAGCAGAGGGGCCAGAGAGATAAGCTCCTATAATTCACCCCTCCACTTT. V is TRBV2 and J is TRBJ1-6, with D perhaps TRBD1 (5 bases). Germline CDR1 SNHLY, CDR2 FYNNEI. Trimming took off 6 bases at V and 0 bases at J, with 18 bases between the two ends. The CDR3 consists of 18 residues.

With regard to this clone: It differs at one base from a far larger clone, so likely a read error. The genes are TRBV5-6 and TRBJ1-5; weak D call: TRBD1 (6 bases). The CDR3 spans 13 residues. V lost 2 bases and J 7 bases, leaving 10 bases between the germline ends. CDR1 is SGHDT and CDR2 is YYEEEE in the germline V gene. CDR3 DNA: TGTGCCAGCAGCTTTGAGGGGGACCAGCCCCAGCATTTT. It translates to CASSFEGDQPQHF.

The V gene is TRBV7-9, the J gene TRBJ1-4; D gene unclear. There are 16 residues in the CDR3. V was shortened by 4 bases and J by 5 bases, with 17 bases between the two germline ends. Per the germline V gene, CDR1 is SEHNR and CDR2 is FQNEAQ (reference sequence). The CDR3 DNA is TGTGCCAGCAGCTCGAACCTTTGGGAAGTCAATGAAAAACTGTTTTTT. Residues: CASSSNLWEVNEKLFF.

The rearrangement links TRBV7-8 to TRBJ2-1; D gene uncertain. Per the germline V gene, CDR1 is SGHVS and CDR2 is FQNEAQ. The ends were cut back, 2 bases at V and 1 base at J, with 12 bases in the middle. CDR3 length: 16 amino acids. The CDR3 protein is CASSLSVPISYNEQFF. In DNA form, the CDR3 reads TGTGCCAGCAGCTTATCGGTTCCAATATCCTACAATGAGCAGTTCTTC. Together with reference TRBV7-8 and TRBJ2-1, the CDR3 gives the full variable domain: GAGVSQSPRYKVAKRGQDVALRCDPISGHVSLFWYQQALGQGPEFLTYFQNEAQLDKSGLPSDRFFAERPEGSVSTLKIQRTQQEDSAVYLCASSLSVPISYNEQFFGPGTRLTVL.

The chain combines TRBV5-8 with TRBJ2-3, with 8 nucleotides matching TRBD2. This CDR3 has 16 residues. Germline V gene lookup returns CDR1 SGHTS and CDR2 YDEGEE. V lost 4 bases to trimming and J lost 5 bases; unmatched junction nucleotides: 12. As DNA, the CDR3 is TGTGCCAGCAGCATACCGGGACTAGTACCGAAAGATACGCAGTATTTT. It specifies CASSIPGLVPKDTQYF.

A few counts support this clone. The chain employs TRBV9 and TRBJ1-1; maybe TRBD1 (5 bases). Germline lookup yields CDR1 SGDLS and CDR2 YYNGEE. CDR3 size: 15 residues. V lost 0 bases to trimming and J lost 2 bases, with 11 bases between them. The CDR3: CASSVDGGSNTEAFF. In DNA, the CDR3 is TGTGCCAGCAGCGTAGACGGGGGTTCTAACACTGAAGCTTTCTTT. The full variable domain, its missing parts supplied by reference TRBV9 and TRBJ1-1, is DSGVTQTPKHLITATGQRVTLRCSPRSGDLSVYWYQQSLDQGLQFLIQYYNGEERAKGNILERFSAQQFPDLHSELNLSSLELGDSALYFCASSVDGGSNTEAFFGQGTRLTVV.

The rearrangement joins TRBV29-1 to TRBJ1-4; D not resolved. Germline V gives CDR1 SQVTM, CDR2 ANQGSEA. The V end lost 6 bases, the J end lost 4 bases, and 6 bases lay between the germline ends. The CDR3 length is 11 residues. The CDR3 reads CSVGLNEKLFF. The CDR3 DNA is TGCAGCGTCGGCCTTAATGAAAAACTGTTTTTT.

The genes are TRBV7-9 and TRBJ2-1; D tentatively fits TRBD1 or TRBD2 (5 bases each). The CDR3 covers 16 residues. In germline, CDR1 is SEHNR, CDR2 FQNEAQ (reference sequence). The V and J ends lost 5 bases and 0 bases respectively, with 14 bases between them. The CDR3 bases are TGTGCCAGCAGCCCCGAGGGGATAGGCTCCTACAATGAGCAGTTCTTC. Protein: CASSPEGIGSYNEQFF.

CDR3 sequence (DNA): TGTGCCAGCAGTGACACAAATACCGGGACTAGCGGGAGGGAACAGTTCTTC. Residues: CASSDTNTGTSGREQFF. The genes are TRBV2 and TRBJ2-1; 16 nucleotides agree with TRBD2. Germline V gene sequence: CDR1 SNHLY, CDR2 FYNNEI. This CDR3 spans 17 amino acids. Trimming removed 3 bases from V and 13 bases from J; junction bases left unmatched: 12.

J is TRBJ1-2 and V is TRBV27; unclear D gene. With 5 bases removed from V and 2 bases from J, the gap between germline ends came to 9 bases. The length of the CDR3 is 13 residues. CDR1 and CDR2 (germline): MNHEY, SMNVEV (reference sequence). Written as DNA, the CDR3 is TGTGCCAGCAGTGTAAGAGAAAACTATGGCTACACCTTC. Amino acid sequence: CASSVRENYGYTF.

J is TRBJ1-4 and V is TRBV4-2; 8 bases fit TRBD1. Per the germline V gene, CDR1 is LGHNA and CDR2 is YNFKEQ. The V gene end was trimmed by 6 bases and the J gene end by 7 bases; junction bases not matched to a gene: 7. The CDR3 has 14 amino acids. CDR3 sequence (DNA): TGTGCCAGCAGACATGGACAGGGTGCTGAAAAACTGTTTTTT. It is translated as CASRHGQGAEKLFF.

The sample holds a few counts of this clone. The chain couples TRBV9 to TRBJ2-1; maybe TRBD2 (5 bases). The CDR3 loop spans 16 amino acids. Trimming removed 0 bases from V and 4 bases from J, with 14 bases in between. The germline V gene encodes CDR1 SGDLS and CDR2 YYNGEE. CDR3 region: CASSVASGRGYNEQFF. The CDR3 DNA sequence: TGTGCCAGCAGCGTAGCGTCAGGCCGAGGGTACAATGAGCAGTTCTTC.

This clone turned up a few times. This chain links TRBV30 with TRBJ1-1; the match to TRBD1 covers 7 bases. CDR1 is GTSNPN, CDR2 SVGIG, per germline (reference sequence). CDR3 size: 11 residues. The V and J ends lost 7 bases and 5 bases, in that order; junction bases with no gene match: 4. The CDR3 DNA reads as TGTGCCTATTCAGGGGGGACTGAAGCTTTCTTT. Amino acids: CAYSGGTEAFF. The full variable domain, in which reference TRBV30 and TRBJ1-1 provide the parts outside the CDR3, is SQTIHQWPATLVQPVGSPLSLECTVEGTSNPNLYWYRQAAGRGLQLLFYSVGIGQISSEVPQNLSASRPQDRQFILSSKKLLLSDSGFYLCAYSGGTEAFFGQGTRLTVV.

V usage is TRBV7-9 and J usage is TRBJ1-1; no clear D gene. V lost 1 base and J lost 3, with 12 bases in between. Germline CDR1 SEHNR, CDR2 FQNEAQ (reference sequence). The CDR3 extends over 15 amino acids. The CDR3, as DNA: TGTGCCAGCAGCTTAGTACCGGGTTTGGACACTGAAGCTTTCTTT. Its protein product is CASSLVPGLDTEAFF.